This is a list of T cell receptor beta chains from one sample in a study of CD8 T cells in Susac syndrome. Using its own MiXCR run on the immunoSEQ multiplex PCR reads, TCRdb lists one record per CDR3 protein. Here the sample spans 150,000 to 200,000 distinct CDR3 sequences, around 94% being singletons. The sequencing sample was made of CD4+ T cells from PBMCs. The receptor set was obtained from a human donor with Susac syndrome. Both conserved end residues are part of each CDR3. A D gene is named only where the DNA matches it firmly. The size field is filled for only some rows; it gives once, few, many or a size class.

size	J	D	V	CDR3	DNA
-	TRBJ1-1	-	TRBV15	CATSTRNRVSGEAFF	TGTGCCACCAGCACAAGAAACAGGGTCTCTGGTGAAGCTTTCTTT
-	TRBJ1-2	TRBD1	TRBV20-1	CSAGTEELF	TGCAGTGCTGGGACAGAGGAGCTTTTC
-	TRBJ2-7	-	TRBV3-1	CASSQVAGVEQYF	TGTGCCAGCAGCCAAGTCGCAGGGGTCGAGCAGTACTTC
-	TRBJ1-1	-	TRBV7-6	CASSRGVTPWAFF	TGTGCCAGCAGCCGAGGGGTTACCCCTTGGGCTTTCTTT
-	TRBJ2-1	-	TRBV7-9	CASSWGGSGDEQFF	TGTGCCAGCAGCTGGGGCGGTTCTGGGGATGAGCAGTTCTTC
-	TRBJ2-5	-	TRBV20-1	CSASLIETQYF	TGCAGTGCTAGTTTGATCGAGACCCAGTACTTC
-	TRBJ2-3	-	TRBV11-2	CASSLSRGRDTQYF	TGTGCCAGCAGCTTATCGCGGGGCCGGGATACGCAGTATTTT
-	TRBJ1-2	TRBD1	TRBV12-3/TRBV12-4	CASSFNRRDRGENYGYTF	TGTGCCAGCAGTTTTAATCGGCGGGACAGGGGTGAGAACTATGGCTACACCTTC
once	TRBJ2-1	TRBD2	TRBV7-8	CASSREREDNEQFF	TGTGCCAGCAGCCGCGAGCGGGAGGACAATGAGCAGTTCTTC
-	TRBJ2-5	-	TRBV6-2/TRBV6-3	CASSPRSEETQYF	TGTGCCAGCAGTCCCCGGAGCGAAGAGACCCAGTACTTC
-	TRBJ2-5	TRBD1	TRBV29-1	CSVEGQGLETQYF	TGCAGCGTTGAGGGACAGGGTTTGGAGACCCAGTACTTC
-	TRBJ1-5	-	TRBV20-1	CSALDSPQPQHF	TGCAGTGCTTTGGACAGCCCTCAGCCCCAGCATTTT
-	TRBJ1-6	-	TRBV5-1	CASSLGGAGPSPLHF	TGCGCCAGCAGCTTGGGGGGAGCGGGCCCCTCACCCCTCCACTTT
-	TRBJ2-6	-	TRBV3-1	CASSQGLISSGANVLTF	TGTGCCAGCAGCCAAGGGCTCATAAGCTCTGGGGCCAACGTCCTGACTTTC
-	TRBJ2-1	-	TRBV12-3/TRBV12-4	CASSTEGESEQFF	TGTGCCAGCAGTACTGAAGGGGAAAGTGAGCAGTTCTTC
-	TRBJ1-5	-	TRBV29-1	CSVGTGLGQPQHF	TGCAGCGTTGGAACAGGGCTTGGGCAGCCCCAGCATTTT
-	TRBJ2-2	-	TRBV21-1	CASSKGEGAGELFF	TGTGCCAGCAGCAAAGGGGAAGGAGCCGGGGAGCTGTTTTTT
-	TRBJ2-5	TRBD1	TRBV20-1	CSARPRTGGYETQYF	TGCAGTGCTAGACCTCGGACAGGGGGTTACGAGACCCAGTACTTC
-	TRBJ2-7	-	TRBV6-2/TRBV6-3	CASTTERETYEQYF	TGTGCCAGCACCACCGAACGGGAAACCTACGAGCAGTACTTC
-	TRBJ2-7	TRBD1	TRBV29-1	CSVQGQPTYEQYF	TGCAGCGTTCAGGGACAGCCGACCTACGAGCAGTACTTC
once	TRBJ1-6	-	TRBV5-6	CASSSLNTKYNSPLHF	TGTGCCAGCAGCTCATTAAATACCAAGTATAATTCACCCCTCCACTTT
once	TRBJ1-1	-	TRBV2	CASAFGQSTEAFF	TGTGCCAGCGCCTTTGGGCAGTCCACTGAAGCTTTCTTT
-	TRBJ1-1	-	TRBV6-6	CASNRRDTEAFF	TGTGCCAGCAATCGGAGGGACACTGAAGCTTTCTTT
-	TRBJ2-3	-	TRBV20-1	CSATPLRGHGGDTQYF	TGCAGTGCTACCCCTTTGCGGGGCCACGGGGGAGATACGCAGTATTTT
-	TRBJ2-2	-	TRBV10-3	CAISPEGGELFF	TGTGCCATCAGCCCAGAGGGCGGGGAGCTGTTTTTT
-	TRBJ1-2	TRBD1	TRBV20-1	CSAPIPSGTGGLFYGYTF	TGCAGTGCGCCGATACCCTCCGGGACAGGGGGATTGTTCTATGGCTACACCTTC
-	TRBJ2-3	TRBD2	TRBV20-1	CSAGLAGAISTDTQYF	TGCAGTGCTGGACTAGCGGGGGCCATTAGCACAGATACGCAGTATTTT
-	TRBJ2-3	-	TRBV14	CASSQQSGFFSQYF	TGTGCCAGCAGCCAACAGAGTGGGTTTTTCAGTCAGTATTTT
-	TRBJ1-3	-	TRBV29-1	CSVPGGGSGNTIYF	TGCAGCGTGCCCGGGGGGGGCTCTGGAAACACCATATATTTT
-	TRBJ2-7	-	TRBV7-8	CASSGYTGLGTPREQYF	TGTGCCAGCAGCGGGTACACAGGCCTAGGGACCCCGCGCGAGCAGTACTTC
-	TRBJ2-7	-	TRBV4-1	CASSQLRGRTPAEQYF	TGCGCCAGCAGCCAATTAAGGGGACGGACCCCTGCCGAGCAGTACTTC